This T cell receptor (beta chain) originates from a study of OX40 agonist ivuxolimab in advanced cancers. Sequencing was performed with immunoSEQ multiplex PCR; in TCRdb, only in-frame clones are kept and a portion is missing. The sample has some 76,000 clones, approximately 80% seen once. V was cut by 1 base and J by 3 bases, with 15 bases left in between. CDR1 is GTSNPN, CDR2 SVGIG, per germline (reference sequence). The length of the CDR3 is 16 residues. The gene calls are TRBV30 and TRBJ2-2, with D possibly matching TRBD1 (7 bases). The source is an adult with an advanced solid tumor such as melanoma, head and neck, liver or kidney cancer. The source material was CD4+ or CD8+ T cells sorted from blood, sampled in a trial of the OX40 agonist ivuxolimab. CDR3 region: CAWSGVQGGYTGELFF. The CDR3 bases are TGTGCCTGGAGTGGGGTTCAGGGGGGCTACACCGGGGAGCTGTTTTTT. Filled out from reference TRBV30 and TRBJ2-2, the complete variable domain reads SQTIHQWPATLVQPVGSPLSLECTVEGTSNPNLYWYRQAAGRGLQLLFYSVGIGQISSEVPQNLSASRPQDRQFILSSKKLLLSDSGFYLCAWSGVQGGYTGELFFGEGSRLTVL.